What follows is one T cell receptor (beta chain) and its context. This clonotype was counted many times. Its antigen specificity is not known. The sample holds no much larger clone one base away, and base qualities are not on file. Instrument on record: Illumina HiSeq 2500. Quantitative 5'-RACE with molecular barcodes was the method used to prepare the TCR beta libraries. Under the source paper's analysis protocol: A new computational method based on a probabilistic model of VDJ rearrangement was used to identify disease-linked TCR variants. In TCRdb, the public reads were trimmed at Q25 with fastp and aligned with MiXCR, with productive beta chains retained. Each entry merges the rows of one CDR3 protein and shows their most common DNA and genes. TCRdb assigned the V and J calls; the authors' analysis was not used. This sample gives about 39,000 distinct CDR3 sequences in total; approximately 3% of them show up just once. The ten largest clones take up about 2.8% of the sample.

The data are from a study of CD8 T cells in ankylosing spondylitis listed by TCRdb under 2017. Some background on the complete study: To find TCR variants linked to disease, the study profiled T cell receptor beta repertoires in ankylosing spondylitis patients and healthy donors. The full study cohort was made up of approximately 24 ankylosing spondylitis patients and over 90 healthy donors. Peripheral blood was sampled, and synovial fluid was also collected from ankylosing spondylitis patients. The study at large found these results: Some TCR beta motif variants had previously been reported in synovial fluid and blood of reactive arthritis patients, which suggested common disease-initiation mechanisms. Blood from ankylosing spondylitis patients appeared to be characterized by a TCR beta motif composed of 7 to 9 highly homologous amino acid variants. A CD8+ phenotype was shown by the disease-linked clones, which were found at relatively low frequencies in peripheral blood. According to the report, matched synovial fluid samples from ankylosing spondylitis patients were significantly enriched for the disease-linked clones.

CDR1 and CDR2 are read off the germline V gene as SGDLS and YYNGEE. From the cysteine through the phenylalanine, the CDR3 covers 15 amino acids. CDR3 DNA only is kept here, 45 bases in frame from base 1. From V the trimming removes 4 bases and from J it removes 4 bases, while the gene matches leave 8 bases of the junction unaccounted for. Input material: blood, either unsorted or a sorted T cell fraction (not recorded which). The V and J genes are TRBV9 and TRBJ2-3; 8 of the junction bases match TRBD1. The TCR originated in a male donor with ankylosing spondylitis or in good health (not recorded which). The sequenced DNA: TGTGCCAGCAGCAGTGACAGGGGCGAGGCAGATACGCAGTATTTT. The resulting protein is CASSSDRGEADTQYF.